These T cell receptor beta chains were read from a single sample in a study of cytomegalovirus exposure and HLA in healthy donors. Sequenced by immunoSEQ multiplex PCR; TCRdb stores in-frame clones only, minus some. The sample shows approximately 110,000 clones, roughly 13% of them seen only once. Sequencing used PBMCs. These receptors originate from a man aged 35-49 years in good health and CMV-seropositive. CDR3s include the opening cysteine and the closing phenylalanine or tryptophan. The order of the fields is J gene, D gene, clone size, V gene, CDR3 DNA, CDR3 protein. D genes are given only for firm matches. A clone size is listed for some rows: how often the clone was seen (once, few, many), or a class if it is expanded.

TRBJ1-2 . . TRBV10-1 TGCGCCAGAAGTAAAGACATCCGCTATGGCTACACCTTC CARSKDIRYGYTF
TRBJ1-2 . few TRBV5-6 TGTGCCAGCAGCTCGAGGGCCTTGGGTGGCTACACCTTC CASSSRALGGYTF
TRBJ1-4 . . TRBV7-9 TGTGCCAGCAGCCGTATGGGCACCTCTAATGAAAAACTGTTTTTT CASSRMGTSNEKLFF
TRBJ1-5 . . TRBV6-1 TGTGCCAGCACCCCCCGCGGGTTCGGGCAGCCCCAGCATTTT CASTPRGFGQPQHF
TRBJ2-6 TRBD1 few TRBV15 TGTGCCACCAGCAGACGAGCGGGACAGGGAATCTCTGGGGCCAACGTCCTGACTTTC CATSRRAGQGISGANVLTF
TRBJ2-1 . few TRBV9 TGTGCCAGCAGCGTCCTGGACAACCCTTATTACAATGAGCAGTTCTTC CASSVLDNPYYNEQFF
TRBJ2-5 . . TRBV18 TGTGCCAGCTCACCCCCCGGAGAGACCCAGTACTTC CASSPPGETQYF
TRBJ2-7 TRBD1 few TRBV18 TGTGCCAGCTCACCACCCACCGGGACAGAAGAGCAGTACTTC CASSPPTGTEEQYF
TRBJ2-2 . . TRBV19 TGTGCCAGTATCAGGGACGGGAGTTTTCCCGGGGAGCTGTTTTTT CASIRDGSFPGELFF
TRBJ2-2 TRBD1 few TRBV6-5 TGTGCCAGCAGTAGCCGGGACAGGGCCACCGGGGAGCTGTTTTTT CASSSRDRATGELFF
TRBJ2-7 TRBD2 . TRBV7-2 TGTGCCAGCAGCCCAGGGACTAGCCGGCCCTACGAGCAGTACTTC CASSPGTSRPYEQYF
TRBJ2-7 . few TRBV30 TGTGCCTGGAGTGTGAGTTACGAGCAGTACTTC CAWSVSYEQYF
TRBJ1-2 . few TRBV19 TGTGCCAGTAGTATCGGACAGCTCTATGGCTACACCTTC CASSIGQLYGYTF
TRBJ2-7 TRBD1 . TRBV18 TGTGCCAGCTCACCAAGACAGGGGGGATCCTACGAGCAGTACTTC CASSPRQGGSYEQYF
TRBJ1-5 . . TRBV2 TGTGCCAGCAGTGAACCTAATCAGCCCCAGCATTTT CASSEPNQPQHF
TRBJ2-1 TRBD2 . TRBV5-1 TGCGCCAGCAGTTTCCCTCTGGGACTACGGTCGAATGAGCAGTTCTTC CASSFPLGLRSNEQFF
TRBJ2-7 . . TRBV7-6 TGTGCCAGCAGCTTAGCGGGGCAGGGCTACGAGCAGTACTTC CASSLAGQGYEQYF
TRBJ2-1 TRBD2 . TRBV5-4 TGTGCCAGCAGCTTGTGGAGCGGGAGGCATTCGAATGAGCAGTTCTTC CASSLWSGRHSNEQFF
TRBJ1-1 . few TRBV4-3 TGCGCCAGCAGCCAGGCAGAAGGGGTCACTGAAGCTTTCTTT CASSQAEGVTEAFF
TRBJ2-1 TRBD2 . TRBV9 TGTGCCAGCAGCGTAGCCTTATTAGCGGGAGGGGATAATGAGCAGTTCTTC CASSVALLAGGDNEQFF
TRBJ2-7 TRBD1 . TRBV2 TGTGCCAGCAGTACCGGGACAGGGGGCCCTGACGAGCAGTACTTC CASSTGTGGPDEQYF
TRBJ2-5 . . TRBV5-1 TGCGCCAGCAGTCCGGGCGGGTCTATCCCTATCGGAGAGACCCAGTACTTC CASSPGGSIPIGETQYF
TRBJ2-5 . . TRBV6-5 TGTGCCAGCAGTTACAGCCTCCAAGAGACCCAGTACTTC CASSYSLQETQYF
TRBJ2-1 . . TRBV4-1 TGCGCCAGCAGATCCGAGTACAATGAGCAGTTCTTC CASRSEYNEQFF
TRBJ2-7 TRBD2 . TRBV28 TGTGCCAGCAGTTCGCTTTCGTTTCGGACTAGCGGGCGAGACTACGAGCAGTACTTC CASSSLSFRTSGRDYEQYF
TRBJ2-7 TRBD2 . TRBV19 TGTGCCAGTAGTATAGGCCTAGCGGGGACCTACGAGCAGTACTTC CASSIGLAGTYEQYF
TRBJ2-3 TRBD1 . TRBV5-1 TGCGCCAGCAGCAACGGACAGGGCACAGATACGCAGTATTTT CASSNGQGTDTQYF
TRBJ1-1 . . TRBV6-5 TGTGCCAGCACCACGGGTCATCCGAACACTGAAGCTTTCTTT CASTTGHPNTEAFF
TRBJ2-1 TRBD2 once TRBV11-2 TGTGCCAGCAGCTTAGAAGCGGGAGGGCACAATGAGCAGTTCTTC CASSLEAGGHNEQFF
TRBJ2-5 . few TRBV7-7 TGTGCTAGCAGCATAGACATCCAAGAGACCCAGTACTTC CASSIDIQETQYF
TRBJ1-2 . . TRBV25-1 TGTGCCAGCAGTGAATCAACAAACTATGGCTACACCTTC CASSESTNYGYTF
TRBJ1-2 . . TRBV6-5 TGTGCCAGCTCGACACGGCGTACAACTGGCTACACCTTC CASSTRRTTGYTF
TRBJ1-5 TRBD1 few TRBV4-1 TGCGCCAGCAGCCAAGATTTTGGGACAGGAAGGGATCAGCCCCAGCATTTT CASSQDFGTGRDQPQHF
TRBJ2-5 TRBD2 few TRBV5-1 TGCGCCAGCGCGGGAATAGCGGGAGTGTCGGAGACCCAGTACTTC CASAGIAGVSETQYF
TRBJ2-2 TRBD2 few TRBV19 TGTGCCAGTAGTGTTCTAGCGGGAGTAGGCACCGGGGAGCTGTTTTTT CASSVLAGVGTGELFF
TRBJ1-6 . . TRBV6-5 TGTGCCAGCAGTTACTCGGCAGGGGTTAATTCACCCCTCCACTTT CASSYSAGVNSPLHF
TRBJ2-2 TRBD2 few TRBV9 TGTGCCAGCACCCCTAGCGGGGCGAACACCGGGGAGCTGTTTTTT CASTPSGANTGELFF
TRBJ1-1 TRBD1 . TRBV5-4 TGTGCCAGCAGCTACATAACAGGGGTTAACACTGAAGCTTTCTTT CASSYITGVNTEAFF
TRBJ2-1 . . TRBV7-2 TGTGCCAGCAGCCCCGAAAGGGGGAATGAGCAGTTCTTC CASSPERGNEQFF
TRBJ2-3 . . TRBV7-9 TGTGCCAGCAGCTTGGGGGGATTCGAACCCTTTCCCGATACGCAGTATTTT CASSLGGFEPFPDTQYF
TRBJ1-1 . few TRBV6-1 TGTGCCAGCAGTGAAAAGAGTGGAGGGCCTCGAGACACTGAAGCTTTCTTT CASSEKSGGPRDTEAFF
TRBJ1-1 TRBD1 few TRBV5-1 TGCGCCAGCAGCCCTGGGACAGATAACACTGAAGCTTTCTTT CASSPGTDNTEAFF
TRBJ2-3 . few TRBV7-9 TGTGCCAGCAGCTTAGCGTCCAGGCGCACAGATACGCAGTATTTT CASSLASRRTDTQYF
TRBJ2-4 . . TRBV2 TGTGCCATATTACCCCAACCCTCGGAGGTACGGTTACTCAAAAACATTCAGTACTTC CAILPQPSEVRLLKNIQYF
TRBJ2-2 TRBD2 few TRBV10-2 TGCGCCAGCATGGGTAGCGGGAGGTCGAACACCGGGGAGCTGTTTTTT CASMGSGRSNTGELFF
TRBJ2-1 . few TRBV7-6 TGTGCCAGCAGCGGGCTAGCCCACAATGAGCAGTTCTTC CASSGLAHNEQFF
TRBJ1-3 . . TRBV6-1 TGTGCCAGCATCGCCGCTAAGGCGGGGGGAAACACCATATATTTT CASIAAKAGGNTIYF
TRBJ1-1 . few TRBV28 TGTGCCAGCAGTACCAGGCCCAACACTGAAGCTTTCTTT CASSTRPNTEAFF
TRBJ1-5 . . TRBV19 TGTGCCAGTAGGGTAGGGCAGGGTTTGACGAATCAGCCCCAGCATTTT CASRVGQGLTNQPQHF
TRBJ1-5 . many TRBV6-5 TGTGCCAGCAGTTCCAAGCAGGGTTATCAGCCCCAGCATTTT CASSSKQGYQPQHF
TRBJ2-2 . few TRBV11-3 TGTGCCAGCCTTGACAGGGGGCGATCACTAGCGGGAGTTGGGGCCGGGGAGCTGTTTTTT CASLDRGRSLAGVGAGELFF
TRBJ1-2 TRBD1 few TRBV11-2 TGTGCCAGCAGGACAGGGGGCTGGGGCTACACCTTC CASRTGGWGYTF
TRBJ2-5 . . TRBV28 TGTGCCAGCAGGGCCCCGGGGTTATTGGAGACCCAGTACTTC CASRAPGLLETQYF
TRBJ2-3 TRBD2 . TRBV10-1 TGCGCCAGCAGTGCAGAAGGACTAGCGGGAGTCACAGATACGCAGTATTTT CASSAEGLAGVTDTQYF
TRBJ2-5 . few TRBV7-9 TGTGCCAGCAGCTTCAGGGGCGGGGAGACCCAGTACTTC CASSFRGGETQYF